These 20 T cell receptor beta chains were all obtained from the same sample, sequenced in a study of blood T cell repertoires in COVID-19. Measured with immunoSEQ multiplex PCR; TCRdb has only the in-frame clones, and not every one. Among 110,000 to 150,000 clones, approximately 80% were seen once, and the ten largest hold 8% to 10%. Sequencing used peripheral blood. Receptors were obtained from an elderly woman in a cohort sampled during active or convalescent COVID-19.

The V gene is TRBV4-1, the J gene TRBJ2-3; 10 bases map to TRBD1. CDR1 is MGHRA and CDR2 is YSYEKL in the germline V gene. The CDR3 spans 16 residues. V shed 0 bases, J shed 5 bases, and the junction held 5 bases outside the gene matches. CDR3 residues: CASSQDPTGGLDTQYF. CDR3 in DNA: TGCGCCAGCAGCCAAGATCCGACAGGGGGCTTAGATACGCAGTATTTT.

This chain links TRBV5-1 with TRBJ2-7, with 7 bases matching TRBD1. The trim removed 4 bases at V and 6 bases at J, leaving 10 bases unmatched. CDR3 length: 14 residues. Germline CDR1 and CDR2: SGHRS and YFSETQ. In DNA form, the CDR3 reads TGCGCCAGCAGCACTGGGACAGCTCTGAGCGAGCAGTACGTC. Translation gives CASSTGTALSEQYV.

The rearrangement uses TRBV21-1 and TRBJ1-5. TRBV21-1 constitutes a pseudogene. CDR3 length: 14 amino acids. CDR3 region: CAWTGGRSNQPQHF. The CDR3 bases are TGTGCATGGACGGGGGGTCGTAGCAATCAGCCCCAGCATTTT.

The chain employs TRBV5-6 and TRBJ1-2; perhaps TRBD1 as D (5 bases). This CDR3 region has 14 residues. Per the germline V gene, CDR1 is SGHDT and CDR2 is YYEEEE. The germline V and J ends were trimmed by 3 bases and 1 base, with 10 bases remaining between them. DNA for the CDR3: TGTGCCAGCAGCTCAGGGCCCCTTAACTATGGCTACACCTTC. As protein: CASSSGPLNYGYTF.

The CDR3 sequence is CASSINHRAVETQYF. DNA of the CDR3: TGTGCCAGTAGTATTAACCACAGGGCGGTAGAGACCCAGTACTTC. The chain recombines TRBV19 with TRBJ2-5, with D possibly TRBD1 on 6 matching bases. CDR3 size: 15 residues. Germline-derived CDR1 and CDR2 are LNHDA and SQIVND (reference sequence). V lost 3 bases to trimming and J lost 4 bases, with 15 bases between them. The variable domain in full, with the rest retrieved from reference TRBV19 and TRBJ2-5, is DGGITQSPKYLFRKEGQNVTLSCEQNLNHDAMYWYRQDPGQGLRLIYYSQIVNDFQKGDIAEGYSVSREKKESFPLTVTSAQKNPTAFYLCASSINHRAVETQYFGPGTRLLVL.

The chain couples TRBV18 to TRBJ1-4; D unclear. The CDR3 is made up of 15 amino acids. V was cut by 4 bases and J by 3 bases, with 12 bases left in between. Germline CDR1 is KGHSH and CDR2 is LQKENI. Here the CDR3 reads CASSLNWQANEKLFF. CDR3 DNA sequence: TGTGCCAGCTCACTAAACTGGCAGGCTAATGAAAAACTGTTTTTT.

CDR3 sequence (DNA): TGTGCCAGCAGCGAGGGACAGGGAAGGGATTCACCCCTCCACTTT. It translates to CASSEGQGRDSPLHF. The chain joins TRBV7-9 to TRBJ1-6; TRBD1 agrees at 9 bases. J gave up 8 bases and V 5 bases, and 7 bases lay outside the gene matches. CDR1 and CDR2 from the germline V gene are SEHNR and FQNEAQ (reference sequence). The CDR3 totals 15 residues.

The chain couples TRBV19 to TRBJ2-1, with 12 positions matching TRBD2. The germline V gene encodes CDR1 LNHDA and CDR2 SQIVND (reference sequence). This CDR3 is built from 18 residues. The V segment lost 7 bases and the J segment 0 bases; nucleotides outside the gene matches: 10. CDR3 region: CASTSTSGGRSSYNEQFF. CDR3 bases: TGTGCCAGTACCTCGACTAGCGGGGGTCGAAGCTCCTACAATGAGCAGTTCTTC.

The chain uses TRBV3-1 (or the pseudogene TRBV3-2) and TRBJ1-4, with D maybe TRBD1 (6 bases). The germline gives CDR1 LGHDT, CDR2 YNNKEL (reference sequence). V was cut by 0 bases and J by 3 bases, with 11 bases left in between. The CDR3 length is 16 residues. The CDR3 reads CASSQDPGAPNEKLFF. Written as DNA, the CDR3 is TGTGCCAGCAGCCAAGATCCAGGGGCACCTAATGAAAAACTGTTTTTT.

A word on this clone: Other DNA variants within this sample encode the same CDR3. This chain joins TRBV14 and TRBJ1-1, with D uncertain. The CDR3 loop spans 14 amino acids. V shed 4 bases and J shed 0 bases, with 9 bases lying between them. Germline-derived CDR1 and CDR2 are SGHDN and FVKESK. DNA of the CDR3: TGTGCCAGCAGCCGTACAGTCATGAACACTGAAGCTTTCTTT. Its protein is CASSRTVMNTEAFF.

The table lists this clone with a count of one. V gene TRBV9 combines with J gene TRBJ2-3, with 8 bases lining up with TRBD1. The germline CDR1 and CDR2 sequences are SGDLS and YYNGEE. V lost 0 bases, J lost 0 bases, and 12 bases stayed unmatched. The CDR3 loop spans 19 amino acids. CDR3 coding DNA: TGTGCCAGCAGCGTAGAAAAGGTGACAGGGGAAACTAGCACAGATACGCAGTATTTT. This translates into CASSVEKVTGETSTDTQYF.

The chain links TRBV19 to TRBJ1-3; D not certain. Per germline, CDR1 LNHDA and CDR2 SQIVND (reference sequence). Trimming took 4 bases from V and 4 from J, leaving 5 bases between them. The CDR3 extends over 12 amino acids. CDR3 amino acids: CASSTRGNTIYF. The CDR3 nucleotides read TGTGCCAGTAGTACGAGGGGAAACACCATATATTTT.

The chain employs TRBV18 and TRBJ2-2; D gene unclear. Germline loops: CDR1 KGHSH, CDR2 LQKENI. The CDR3 has 15 residues. Trimming pared 1 base from V and 1 base from J, leaving 7 bases between. CDR3: CASSPLQENTGELFF. The CDR3 region has the DNA TGTGCCAGCTCACCACTCCAGGAGAACACCGGGGAGCTGTTTTTT.

This rearrangement joins TRBV9 to TRBJ1-2, with D unresolved. Deletions cut 4 bases from V and 4 bases from J, with 14 bases between. Germline-derived CDR1 and CDR2 are SGDLS and YYNGEE. The CDR3 runs to 14 residues. The CDR3 DNA is TGTGCCAGCAGCAACTTCCGGGAGGGCTATGGCTACACCTTC. This encodes CASSNFREGYGYTF.

The chain employs TRBV15 and TRBJ2-7; possible D gene TRBD1, 5 bases. The CDR3 contains 16 residues. V was shortened by 1 base and J by 7 bases, with 20 bases between the two germline ends. Germline assignment: CDR1 LNHNV and CDR2 YYDKDF (reference sequence). CDR3 sequence: CATSRGQGATTKEQYF. The CDR3 DNA sequence: TGTGCCACCAGCAGAGGCCAGGGTGCTACTACAAAGGAGCAGTACTTC.

The V call is TRBV7-6, the J call TRBJ1-4; weak D call: TRBD1 (5 bases). This CDR3 is built from 14 residues. Germline CDR1 and CDR2: SGHVS and FNYEAQ. V was cut by 0 bases and J by 8 bases, with 10 bases left in between. CDR3 sequence: CASSLAEKGEKLFF. The CDR3, as DNA: TGTGCCAGCAGCTTAGCGGAAAAGGGGGAAAAACTGTTTTTT. Full variable domain (remainder filled in from reference TRBV7-6 and TRBJ1-4): GAGVSQSPRYKVTKRGQDVALRCDPISGHVSLYWYRQALGQGPEFLTYFNYEAQQDKSGLPNDRFSAERPEGSISTLTIQRTEQRDSAMYRCASSLAEKGEKLFFGSGTQLSVL.

The CDR3 coding sequence is TGTGCCAGCAGTCAGAACAGGGGACGGGGGGAGCAGTACGTC. This encodes CASSQNRGRGEQYV. The chain carries TRBV6-2 or TRBV6-3 and TRBJ2-7, with D maybe TRBD1 (7 bases). Germline lookup yields CDR1 MNHEY and CDR2 SVGEGT. V was shortened by 5 bases and J by 7 bases, with 18 bases between the two germline ends. The CDR3 has 14 residues.

This clone was detected once. The chain employs TRBV3-1 (or the pseudogene TRBV3-2) and TRBJ2-3; 9 nucleotides match TRBD2. Trimming took 4 bases from V and 4 from J; bases not matched to a gene: 9. CDR3 length: 16 amino acids. Germline assignment: CDR1 LGHDT and CDR2 YNNKEL (reference sequence). CDR3 nucleotides: TGTGCCAGCAGCCCCGTAGCGGGGGTACGTGCAGATACGCAGTATTTT. Protein product: CASSPVAGVRADTQYF.

The chain couples TRBV27 to TRBJ2-1; 12 bases are a match to TRBD2. The germline gives CDR1 MNHEY, CDR2 SMNVEV (reference sequence). The CDR3 totals 17 residues. With V trimmed by 6 bases and J by 6 bases, 12 bases remained unmatched. The CDR3 DNA sequence: TGTGCCAGCAGCCCGATCCTGACTAGCGGGGGCGGCAATGAGCAGTTCTTC. Its protein product is CASSPILTSGGGNEQFF.

This clone was found a few times. The chain employs TRBV5-4 and TRBJ2-5, with a possible D match to TRBD1 (5 bases). The germline V gene has CDR1 SGHNT and CDR2 YYREEE (reference sequence). Trimming took off 2 bases at V and 4 bases at J, with 15 bases between the two ends. The CDR3 has 15 amino acids. The CDR3 nucleotides read TGTGCCAGCAGCTTTGGGGCAGGGTTAGTAGAGACCCAGTACTTC. Amino acid sequence: CASSFGAGLVETQYF.